The T cell receptor beta chain described here comes from a study of blood T cells in healthy people across ages. After removal of 0 bases from V and 0 bases from J, the junction contained 3 bases not matched to a gene. This CDR3 is built from 15 residues. CDR1 and CDR2 from the germline V gene are SQVTM and ANQGSEA. This clonotype has at least ten counts. Antigen: not known. All donors came from Russia, were Caucasian and healthy, and spanned ages roughly 6 to 100. With a J-beta primer mix and a sample-barcoded 5' primer, a second PCR ran about 7 to 11 cycles. A 12-random-nucleotide template-switch adaptor tagged each cDNA molecule. TCRdb passed the 5' RACE reads through MiXCR, listing each CDR3 protein once. The profile shows approximately 800,000 distinct CDR3 sequences, about half of them singletons. Whole-study findings and limits: Estimated diversity across one million T cells was deemed an underestimate. Compared with aged donors, long-lived donors showed fewer expanded clones, suggesting selection.

The rearrangement joins TRBV29-1 to TRBJ2-3; TRBD2 matches 7 bases. The source material was blood. The sequence derives from a man older than 75 in good health. The CDR3 sequence: CSVEEGLPSTDTQYF. CDR3 DNA sequence: TGCAGCGTTGAAGAGGGACTACCAAGCACAGATACGCAGTATTTT.